Below are 3 T cell receptor beta chains sequenced from a single sample in a study of blood T cell repertoires in COVID-19 (dated by TCRdb to the early 2020s). Library preparation employed the immunoSEQ multiplex PCR assay. Here the immuneACCESS table is served through TCRdb, limited to in-frame sequences with V and J called. Missing clones are a known gap in these copies; in checked studies unresolved V genes cover under half, and the rest lacks a known reason. The sample profile shows almost 350,000 clones; approximately 89% of them were found once. The ten largest clones take up over 3.5% of the sample. Sequencing was carried out using peripheral blood. These receptors were obtained from an older woman with COVID-19, enrolled during active disease.

With regard to this clone: Different DNA sequences within this sample yield the same CDR3. The rearrangement links TRBV7-2 to TRBJ1-1; D may be TRBD1 (5 bases). Deletions cut 5 bases from V and 1 base from J, with 8 bases between. Germline loops: CDR1 SGHTA, CDR2 FQGNSA. The CDR3 is 13 amino acids. The CDR3 DNA reads TGTGCCAGCAGCCTCGGACAGAACACTGAAGCTTTCTTT. This gives the protein CASSLGQNTEAFF.

The chain couples TRBV5-1 to TRBJ1-1; D is uncertain. The CDR3 spans 13 residues. Germline CDR1 reads SGHRS; CDR2 reads YFSETQ. Between the trimmed V and J ends, which lost 2 bases and 1 base, there was a span of 6 bases. This CDR3 reads CASSFSQNTEAFF. Here the CDR3 DNA reads TGCGCCAGCAGCTTTTCCCAGAACACTGAAGCTTTCTTT.

V is TRBV24-1 and J is TRBJ2-7, with TRBD1 matching 8 bases. From germline, CDR1 is KGHDR and CDR2 SFDVKD. The CDR3 is made up of 14 amino acids. Trimming took 3 bases from V and 4 from J; bases not matched to a gene: 4. The CDR3 region has the DNA TGTGCCACCAGTGATCCGGGACAGGCATACGAGCAGTACTTC. Translating it yields CATSDPGQAYEQYF.